This TCR beta chain was recovered during a study of T cell changes during pregnancy in multiple sclerosis. Sequenced by immunoSEQ multiplex PCR; TCRdb stores in-frame clones only, minus some. The sample carries 50,000 or so clones, around 95% recorded once. The starting material was CD8+ T cells from peripheral blood mononuclear cells, obtained in the first trimester of pregnancy. The sequence derives from a female donor with multiple sclerosis, enrolled in a pregnancy study.

CDR3 coding DNA: TGTGCCAGCTACAGGGTTTATGGCTACACCTTC. This sequence encodes CASYRVYGYTF. The V call is TRBV28, the J call TRBJ1-2; D possibly corresponds to TRBD1 (6 bases). The CDR3 runs 11 residues. CDR1 is MDHEN and CDR2 is SYDVKM in the germline V gene. Trimming removed 8 bases from V and 5 bases from J, with 9 bases in between.